The 23 T cell receptor beta chains below come from one sample, sequenced in a study of cytomegalovirus exposure and HLA in healthy donors. The PCR used 60 Vbeta and 13 Jbeta primers. Profiling relied on immunoSEQ multiplex PCR, and the TCRdb table lists in-frame clones only, not all of them. The table shows roughly 160,000 clones, with 65% to 90% occurring only once. The sample taken for sequencing was PBMCs. The source is a man between 45 and 60 years old in good health and CMV-seropositive.

As DNA, the CDR3 is TGTGCCAGCAGTAAGGACAGGGGGCTCACTGAAGCTTTCTTT. The encoded protein is CASSKDRGLTEAFF. The chain combines TRBV6-1 with TRBJ1-1; 11 nucleotides agree with TRBD1. J gave up 4 bases and V 5 bases, and 3 bases lay outside the gene matches. There are 14 residues in the CDR3. CDR1 is MNHNS and CDR2 is SASEGT in the germline V gene.

The chain links TRBV4-3 to TRBJ1-2; no firm D call. In germline, CDR1 is LGHNA, CDR2 YSLEER. Trimming took off 4 bases at V and 1 base at J, with 7 bases between the two ends. CDR3 length equals 13 residues. The DNA of the CDR3 is TGCGCCAGCAGCCCAAGACTTAACTATGGCTACACCTTC. Protein sequence: CASSPRLNYGYTF.

This clone was recorded a few times. The chain links TRBV6-1 to TRBJ1-2; 7 positions agree with TRBD1. Trimming took 8 bases from V and 3 from J; bases not matched to a gene: 9. There are 14 residues in the CDR3. Germline V gene lookup returns CDR1 MNHNS and CDR2 SASEGT. CDR3 in amino acids: CASDSGQGDYGYTF. CDR3 coding DNA: TGTGCCAGCGATTCTGGTCAGGGGGACTATGGCTACACCTTC.

Note on this clone: Other nucleotide sequences in the sample specify the same CDR3. The chain couples TRBV9 to TRBJ2-5, with TRBD2 matching 14 bases. The V segment lost 3 bases and the J segment 11 bases; nucleotides outside the gene matches: 12. Germline loops: CDR1 SGDLS, CDR2 YYNGEE. The CDR3 length is 16 residues. The CDR3 sequence: CASSASTGTSGGWQYF. The CDR3 DNA reads TGTGCCAGCAGCGCCTCGACCGGGACTAGCGGGGGATGGCAGTACTTC.

This rearrangement joins TRBV11-3 to TRBJ2-4; D is possibly TRBD2 (6 bases). The CDR3 is 14 amino acids. Trimming cost V 5 bases and J 8 bases, with 16 bases left between them. Germline lookup yields CDR1 SGHNT and CDR2 YENEEA. The DNA of the CDR3 is TGTGCCAGCAGCGCTGGGGGGTCCGTGGACATTCAGTACTTC. Amino acids: CASSAGGSVDIQYF.

This CDR3 reads CASSGTGEGEKLFF. In DNA, the CDR3 is TGTGCCAGTAGTGGGACAGGGGAAGGTGAAAAACTGTTTTTT. The chain uses TRBV19 and TRBJ1-4; 10 bases match TRBD1. The CDR3 loop spans 14 amino acids. V was clipped by 5 bases and J by 7 bases; unmatched bases: 4. The germline V gene encodes CDR1 LNHDA and CDR2 SQIVND (reference sequence).

Here the CDR3 reads CASSFLPPKTGDGYGYTF. The CDR3 coding sequence is TGTGCCAGCAGCTTCCTGCCACCAAAGACAGGGGATGGCTATGGCTACACCTTC. The chain uses TRBV7-2 and TRBJ1-2; 8 bases agree with TRBD1. The CDR3 is 18 amino acids. The trim removed 3 bases at V and 4 bases at J, leaving 16 bases unmatched. Germline CDR1 is SGHTA and CDR2 is FQGNSA. Combining the CDR3 with reference TRBV7-2 and TRBJ1-2 gives the whole variable domain GAGVSQSPSNKVTEKGKDVELRCDPISGHTALYWYRQSLGQGLEFLIYFQGNSAPDKSGLPSDRFSAERTGGSVSTLTIQRTQQEDSAVYLCASSFLPPKTGDGYGYTFGSGTRLTVV.

This clone was seen a handful of times. Here the CDR3 reads CASRAGSNYGYTF. DNA of the CDR3: TGTGCCAGCAGGGCGGGATCCAACTATGGCTACACCTTC. The rearrangement joins TRBV6-5 to TRBJ1-2, with D unclear. This CDR3 is 13 amino acids long. Germline values: CDR1 MNHEY, CDR2 SVGAGI. V was clipped by 6 bases and J by 2 bases, with 10 bases between them.

J is TRBJ1-4 and V is TRBV4-1, with 8 nucleotides matching TRBD1. V lost 4 bases to trimming and J lost 5 bases; unmatched junction nucleotides: 12. The CDR3 spans 17 residues. Germline V lookup: CDR1 MGHRA, CDR2 YSYEKL. CDR3 in amino acids: CASSPGQGLGLNEKLFF. CDR3 bases: TGCGCCAGCAGCCCTGGACAGGGCTTGGGACTGAATGAAAAACTGTTTTTT.

This sequence joins TRBV7-9 and TRBJ2-7, with 7 bases matching TRBD2. The CDR3 spans 15 residues. In germline, CDR1 is SEHNR, CDR2 FQNEAQ (reference sequence). V was clipped by 3 bases and J by 2 bases; unmatched bases: 7. CDR3 loop: CASSFPEGGTYEQYF. The DNA of the CDR3 is TGTGCCAGCAGCTTCCCCGAGGGAGGGACCTACGAGCAGTACTTC.

Only a few counts were recorded for this clone. The gene calls are TRBV7-9 and TRBJ2-7; D gene uncertain. This CDR3 region has 15 residues. Germline V CDR1 and CDR2: SEHNR, FQNEAQ (reference sequence). Trimming took off 6 bases at V and 7 bases at J, with 22 bases between the two ends. CDR3 residues: CASSSLLGTGEEQYF. CDR3 coding DNA: TGTGCCAGCAGTTCACTCCTAGGTACTGGAGAAGAGCAGTACTTC.

This clone was seen a few times. The rearrangement links TRBV7-2 to TRBJ1-1, with TRBD1 as a possible D gene (5 bases). The ends were cut back, 5 bases at V and 3 bases at J, with 10 bases in the middle. The CDR3 covers 13 residues. Looked up from germline, CDR1 is SGHTA and CDR2 is FQGNSA. The CDR3 coding sequence is TGTGCCAGCAGCCCAGGGATGGACACTGAAGCTTTCTTT. This codes for CASSPGMDTEAFF.

The chain couples TRBV5-6 to TRBJ2-1; a weak D match, TRBD2 (6 bases). Germline V gene data show CDR1 as SGHDT and CDR2 as YYEEEE. The CDR3 is made up of 17 amino acids. V lost 0 bases, J lost 0 bases, and 13 bases lay in between. In DNA form, the CDR3 reads TGTGCCAGCAGCTTGGCCGGAGGGCCTAGCTCCTACAATGAGCAGTTCTTC. Its protein is CASSLAGGPSSYNEQFF.

The genes are TRBV29-1 and TRBJ2-7; TRBD1 matches 9 bases. The CDR3 runs to 15 residues. V shed 6 bases, J shed 2 bases, and the junction held 11 bases outside the gene matches. Germline V gene sequence: CDR1 SQVTM, CDR2 ANQGSEA. The CDR3: CSVTEPGQGTYEQYF. For the CDR3, the DNA is TGCAGCGTGACTGAACCGGGACAGGGCACCTACGAGCAGTACTTC.

The genes are TRBV11-3 and TRBJ2-3; 14 bases agree with TRBD2. Germline V CDR1 and CDR2: SGHNT, YENEEA. Trimming removed 10 bases from V and 5 bases from J; junction bases left unmatched: 5. The CDR3 contains 14 residues. The CDR3 loop is CATTGLAGGDTQYF. The CDR3 bases are TGTGCCACTACAGGACTAGCGGGAGGAGATACGCAGTATTTT.

This rearrangement joins TRBV9 to TRBJ1-1, with a weak D call TRBD1 (5 bases). The V gene lost 1 base and the J gene lost 0 bases, with 7 bases spanning the gap. Per germline, CDR1 SGDLS and CDR2 YYNGEE. The CDR3 sequence is 14 residues long. The CDR3 sequence is CASSVQGVNTEAFF. CDR3 bases: TGTGCCAGCAGCGTACAAGGGGTGAACACTGAAGCTTTCTTT.

The chain uses TRBV9 and TRBJ2-7; D remains ambiguous. The germline V gene has CDR1 SGDLS and CDR2 YYNGEE. This CDR3 region has 13 residues. The germline V and J ends were trimmed by 0 bases and 3 bases, with 7 bases remaining between them. CDR3 residues: CASSVVPDYEQYF. The CDR3 DNA reads TGTGCCAGCAGCGTAGTTCCAGACTACGAGCAGTACTTC.

This rearrangement joins TRBV5-4 to TRBJ2-3; 7 bases are a match to TRBD2. Germline CDR1 SGHNT, CDR2 YYREEE (reference sequence). CDR3 length: 16 residues. V gave up 3 bases and J gave up 0 bases; unmatched junction bases: 7. For the CDR3, the DNA is TGTGCCAGCAGCTCCTTTGCGGGGGTCAGCACAGATACGCAGTATTTT. This codes for CASSSFAGVSTDTQYF.

The rearrangement uses TRBV29-1 and TRBJ2-7; 8 nucleotides line up with TRBD2. Germline V gene sequence: CDR1 SQVTM, CDR2 ANQGSEA. V trimming: 4 bases; J trimming: 4 bases; junction bases outside the gene matches: 18. The CDR3 totals 17 residues. This chain's CDR3 is CSVGGRREVGVLYEQYF. The DNA of the CDR3 is TGCAGCGTTGGGGGGAGGCGGGAGGTGGGCGTACTTTACGAGCAGTACTTC.

This clone was found a few times. V gene TRBV18 combines with J gene TRBJ2-2; maybe TRBD2 (5 bases). CDR1 is KGHSH and CDR2 is LQKENI in the germline V gene. The length of the CDR3 is 14 residues. The V and J ends lost 2 bases and 6 bases respectively, with 10 bases between them. CDR3 DNA sequence: TGTGCCAGCTCACCATGGCTAGCTGCCGGGGAGCTGTTTTTT. It translates to CASSPWLAAGELFF. The variable domain in full, completed from reference TRBV18 and TRBJ2-2, reads NAGVMQNPRHLVRRRGQEARLRCSPMKGHSHVYWYRQLPEEGLKFMVYLQKENIIDESGMPKERFSAEFPKEGPSILRIQQVVRGDSAAYFCASSPWLAAGELFFGEGSRLTVL.

As regards this clone: At one end, the junction sequence differs from germline, possibly due to a read error. The J gene is TRBJ1-5, the V gene TRBV30, with D maybe TRBD1 (5 bases). The CDR3 runs to 13 residues. Per germline, CDR1 GTSNPN and CDR2 SVGIG (reference sequence). The CDR3 here is CAWGVGGNQPQHF. DNA for the CDR3: TGTGCCTGGGGTGTGGGGGGGAATCAGCCCCAGCATTTT.

The CDR3 DNA is TGTGCCTGGAGGCCAGTAGCGAGACAACCCTACAATGAGCAGTTCTTC. Translated: CAWRPVARQPYNEQFF. The chain combines TRBV30 with TRBJ2-1, with D maybe TRBD2 (5 bases). This CDR3 is built from 16 residues. V was trimmed by 3 bases and J by 2 bases, leaving 17 bases between them. CDR1 and CDR2 (germline): GTSNPN, SVGIG (reference sequence).

The chain recombines TRBV15 with TRBJ2-7; unclear D gene. CDR3 length: 17 residues. Germline V gene lookup returns CDR1 LNHNV and CDR2 YYDKDF (reference sequence). Between the trimmed V and J ends, which lost 0 bases and 1 base, there was a span of 16 bases. CDR3: CATSRDNSLSASYEQYF. In DNA, the CDR3 is TGTGCCACCAGCAGAGATAATAGCCTAAGCGCTTCCTACGAGCAGTACTTC.